This TCR beta chain was identified during a study of shared clonotypes between healthy human individuals. Study-wide points: Among donors, sharing of clonotypes was expected to be affected by sequencing depth.

Deep-level running was used for the assay. Some 32,000 T cell genomes, or roughly 200 ng DNA, went into the sorted-subset replicate PCRs. Clones were read by immunoSEQ multiplex PCR, and TCRdb kept only the in-frame ones, dropping some. The table has approximately 740,000 clones, 85% to 95% seen once. Note on this clone: Its antigen is not identified.

The naive CD8 population came from CD45RO-negative cells selected for CCR7, without terminally differentiated effector memory CD45RA+ cells. This receptor was obtained from a young man in good health. The sequencing input was naive CD8+ T cells sorted from blood.

For the CDR3, the DNA is TGTGCCAGCAATCCCAACAGTGTCGATACGCAGTATTTT. Its translation: CASNPNSVDTQYF. V and J are TRBV5-6 and TRBJ2-3, with D hard to call. Trimming took 6 bases from V and 6 from J, leaving 14 bases between them. This CDR3 has 13 amino acids. Per the germline V gene, CDR1 is SGHDT and CDR2 is YYEEEE. The full variable domain, with the rest looked up from reference TRBV5-6 and TRBJ2-3, is DAGVTQSPTHLIKTRGQQVTLRCSPKSGHDTVSWYQQALGQGPQFIFQYYEEEERQRGNFPDRFSGHQFPNYSSELNVNALLLGDSALYLCASNPNSVDTQYFGPGTRLTVL.